This T cell receptor beta chain was obtained from a study of T cell repertoires in ileal Crohn's disease. Study background: Less than 45% were active smokers at surgery; median disease duration was around 8 years. M6 samples are neoterminal ileum biopsies from postoperative colonoscopy.

Measured with immunoSEQ multiplex PCR; TCRdb has only the in-frame clones, and not every one. The table records about 13,000 clones, more than 60% of them present only once. Time point specified: neoterminal ileum biopsy at postoperative endoscopy, about 6 months after surgery. Sequenced: ileal tissue. The TCR sequence derives from an adult with Crohn's disease.

The CDR3 here is CASSLGTVLGGGYTF. Here the CDR3 DNA reads TGTGCCAGCAGTTTAGGGACAGTACTTGGAGGAGGCTACACCTTC. The V and J genes are TRBV28 and TRBJ1-2; 7 bases line up with TRBD1. The CDR3 has 15 residues. The germline V gene encodes CDR1 MDHEN and CDR2 SYDVKM. V shed 2 bases, J shed 8 bases, and the junction held 11 bases outside the gene matches.